Listed below are T cell receptor beta chains from one sample, sequenced in a study of T cell responses to AZD1222 COVID-19 vaccine. TCRdb's copy holds only in-frame clones and misses some; the assay was immunoSEQ multiplex PCR. The sample contains roughly 150,000 clones, approximately 90% of which appear only once. The sequencing here drew on peripheral blood, taken 28 days after the second AZD1222 dose. All receptors derive from an adult who received the AZD1222 COVID-19 vaccine. The CDR3 runs from the conserved cysteine through the conserved F or W. The order of the fields is clone size, V gene, CDR3 length, J gene, D gene, CDR3 protein, CDR3 DNA. The D gene is left open where the match is weak. The size of a clone is reported for some rows only, either as once, few or many, or as a class for expanded clones.

abundance: once
v_gene: TRBV11-3
len: 14
j_gene: TRBJ2-3
d_gene: TRBD1
CDR3aa: CASSVRTGRDTQYF
CDR3nt: TGTGCCAGCAGCGTACGGACAGGGCGGGATACGCAGTATTTT

abundance: .
v_gene: TRBV29-1
len: 14
j_gene: TRBJ2-7
d_gene: TRBD1
CDR3aa: CSAQGQGASYEQYF
CDR3nt: TGCAGCGCCCAAGGACAGGGGGCTTCCTACGAGCAGTACTTC

abundance: few
v_gene: TRBV5-1
len: 14
j_gene: TRBJ2-1
d_gene: TRBD2
CDR3aa: CASRPGLGYNEQFF
CDR3nt: TGCGCCAGCAGGCCGGGACTAGGCTACAATGAGCAGTTCTTC

abundance: .
v_gene: TRBV7-6
len: 16
j_gene: TRBJ2-3
d_gene: .
CDR3aa: CASSLGRGQRTDTQYF
CDR3nt: TGTGCCAGCAGCTTAGGGAGGGGACAGCGCACAGATACGCAGTATTTT

abundance: .
v_gene: TRBV4-3
len: 15
j_gene: TRBJ2-1
d_gene: TRBD1
CDR3aa: CASSQDRGSYNEQFF
CDR3nt: TGCGCCAGCAGCCAGGACAGGGGGTCCTACAATGAGCAGTTCTTC

abundance: .
v_gene: TRBV19
len: 16
j_gene: TRBJ1-3
d_gene: .
CDR3aa: CASTRSLTVSGNTIYF
CDR3nt: TGTGCCAGTACCCGATCGCTGACAGTCTCTGGAAACACCATATATTTT

abundance: .
v_gene: TRBV19
len: 13
j_gene: TRBJ2-1
d_gene: .
CDR3aa: CASSPGLFNEQFF
CDR3nt: TGTGCCAGTAGCCCGGGGTTGTTCAATGAGCAGTTCTTC

abundance: .
v_gene: TRBV15
len: 15
j_gene: TRBJ1-2
d_gene: TRBD1
CDR3aa: CATSPRDRVLYGYTF
CDR3nt: TGTGCCACCAGCCCCCGGGACAGGGTGCTTTATGGCTACACCTTC

abundance: .
v_gene: TRBV21-1
len: 15
j_gene: TRBJ1-3
d_gene: .
CDR3aa: CASSIPRPVRDTIYF
CDR3nt: TGTGCCAGCAGCATTCCCCGACCGGTAAGGGACACCATATATTTT

abundance: .
v_gene: TRBV5-1
len: 17
j_gene: TRBJ2-5
d_gene: TRBD2
CDR3aa: CASTGGGNQQYQETQYF
CDR3nt: TGCGCCAGCACGGGGGGAGGGAACCAACAGTACCAAGAGACCCAGTACTTC

abundance: .
v_gene: TRBV7-2
len: 11
j_gene: TRBJ1-4
d_gene: .
CDR3aa: CASRGWEKLFF
CDR3nt: TGTGCCAGCAGGGGTTGGGAAAAACTGTTTTTT

abundance: .
v_gene: TRBV28
len: 14
j_gene: TRBJ1-1
d_gene: .
CDR3aa: CASSSGTGYTEAFF
CDR3nt: TGTGCCAGCAGTTCCGGGACGGGCTACACTGAAGCTTTCTTT

abundance: .
v_gene: TRBV2
len: 16
j_gene: TRBJ2-2
d_gene: .
CDR3aa: CASKVGAGYETGELFF
CDR3nt: TGTGCCAGCAAGGTTGGGGCAGGGTACGAGACCGGGGAGCTGTTTTTT

abundance: .
v_gene: TRBV7-8
len: 15
j_gene: TRBJ2-5
d_gene: .
CDR3aa: CASSFWRASQETQYF
CDR3nt: TGTGCCAGCAGCTTTTGGCGGGCTTCCCAAGAGACCCAGTACTTC

abundance: .
v_gene: TRBV9
len: 14
j_gene: TRBJ2-1
d_gene: .
CDR3aa: CASSVVRTPGEQFF
CDR3nt: TGTGCCAGCAGCGTAGTAAGGACCCCAGGTGAGCAGTTCTTC

abundance: .
v_gene: TRBV13
len: 16
j_gene: TRBJ2-1
d_gene: .
CDR3aa: CASSLGGAWSYNEQFF
CDR3nt: TGTGCCAGCAGCTTAGGAGGGGCTTGGTCCTACAATGAGCAGTTCTTC

abundance: once
v_gene: TRBV7-4
len: 20
j_gene: TRBJ1-4
d_gene: .
CDR3aa: CASSLCHGRGTETTNEKLFF
CDR3nt: TGTGCCAGCAGCTTATGTCATGGCAGGGGCACCGAAACAACTAATGAAAAACTGTTTTTT

abundance: once
v_gene: TRBV19
len: 13
j_gene: TRBJ1-2
d_gene: TRBD1
CDR3aa: CASTLDRGPGYTF
CDR3nt: TGTGCCAGTACTCTGGACAGGGGGCCTGGCTACACCTTC

abundance: .
v_gene: TRBV4-2
len: 16
j_gene: TRBJ2-2
d_gene: TRBD1
CDR3aa: CASSPTGTGYTGELFF
CDR3nt: TGTGCCAGCAGCCCGACCGGGACAGGGTACACCGGGGAGCTGTTTTTT

abundance: .
v_gene: TRBV4-3
len: 13
j_gene: TRBJ1-4
d_gene: .
CDR3aa: CASSQAGGEKLFF
CDR3nt: TGCGCCAGCAGCCAAGCCGGGGGGGAAAAACTGTTTTTT

abundance: once
v_gene: TRBV9
len: 14
j_gene: TRBJ1-1
d_gene: TRBD1
CDR3aa: CASSVEGQGTEAFF
CDR3nt: TGTGCCAGCAGCGTAGAGGGACAGGGCACTGAAGCTTTCTTT

abundance: .
v_gene: TRBV5-1
len: 16
j_gene: TRBJ2-3
d_gene: .
CDR3aa: CASSLALRGNTDTQYF
CDR3nt: TGCGCCAGCAGCTTGGCCTTGAGAGGGAACACAGATACGCAGTATTTT

abundance: .
v_gene: TRBV19
len: 20
j_gene: TRBJ2-2
d_gene: .
CDR3aa: CASSSPRLLISASNTGELFF
CDR3nt: TGTGCCAGTAGTAGCCCGCGACTCCTCATTTCGGCCTCGAACACCGGGGAGCTGTTTTTT

abundance: .
v_gene: TRBV18
len: 14
j_gene: TRBJ1-6
d_gene: TRBD1
CDR3aa: CASSPTGLDSPLHF
CDR3nt: TGTGCCAGCTCACCGACAGGGTTAGATTCACCCCTCCACTTT

abundance: .
v_gene: TRBV4-1
len: 15
j_gene: TRBJ2-7
d_gene: TRBD2
CDR3aa: CPPRQDSGGGYEQYF
CDR3nt: TGCCCCCCCCGCCAAGACTCGGGGGGGGGATACGAGCAGTACTTC

abundance: .
v_gene: TRBV9
len: 15
j_gene: TRBJ2-7
d_gene: .
CDR3aa: CASSVGAGSSYEQYF
CDR3nt: TGTGCCAGCAGCGTAGGAGCAGGAAGCTCCTACGAGCAGTACTTC

abundance: .
v_gene: TRBV3-1/TRBV3-2
len: 15
j_gene: TRBJ1-6
d_gene: .
CDR3aa: CASSQTGSYNSPLHF
CDR3nt: TGTGCCAGCAGCCAGACGGGATCCTATAATTCACCCCTCCACTTT

abundance: once
v_gene: TRBV4-3
len: 14
j_gene: TRBJ2-7
d_gene: .
CDR3aa: CASSQDRDLGEQYF
CDR3nt: TGCGCCAGCAGCCAAGACAGGGATTTGGGGGAGCAGTACTTC